This T cell receptor beta chain was captured in a study of blood T cell repertoires in COVID-19. The repertoire was sequenced with immunoSEQ multiplex PCR; TCRdb's copy has only in-frame clones and lacks some. Of about half a million clones in the sample, roughly 85% were seen once. The trim removed 5 bases at V and 4 bases at J, leaving 9 bases unmatched. The CDR3 has 15 residues. Looked up from germline, CDR1 is MDHEN and CDR2 is SYDVKM. The specimen was peripheral blood. The chain uses TRBV28 and TRBJ1-2, with 8 bases fitting TRBD1. The receptor was isolated from a human donor in a cohort sampled during active COVID-19. In DNA, the CDR3 is TGTGCCAGCAGTCCTTGGACAGGGAGAGGCTATGGCTACACCTTC. Its protein is CASSPWTGRGYGYTF.